This TCR beta chain was recovered during a study of Graves' ophthalmopathy and Graves' hyperthyroidism. The CDR3 has 14 amino acids. V dropped 5 bases and J dropped 0 bases, with 12 bases sitting between them. Germline values: CDR1 SGHRS, CDR2 YFSETQ. RNA transcripts were the template, and TCR beta CDR3 regions were amplified from them. In the first round, RT-PCR was carried out with HTBI primers, and a multiplex PCR formed the second round. TCRdb reprocessed the multiplex PCR reads via MiXCR and lists one record per CDR3 protein. Here the sample spans some 1.1 million distinct CDR3 sequences, about two fifths being singletons. This clonotype was observed a handful of times.

The chain links TRBV5-1 to TRBJ2-7, with D hard to call. The sample was peripheral blood or thyroid tissue (not recorded which). This receptor was identified in an adult man with Graves' hyperthyroidism. In nucleotides, the CDR3 is TGCGCCAGCAGTTCCCAACCGAGCTCCTACGAGCAGTACTTC. This codes for CASSSQPSSYEQYF. The variable domain in full, with the rest retrieved from reference TRBV5-1 and TRBJ2-7, is KAGVTQTPRYLIKTRGQQVTLSCSPISGHRSVSWYQQTPGQGLQFLFEYFSETQRNKGNFPGRFSGRQFSNSRSEMNVSTLELGDSALYLCASSSQPSSYEQYFGPGTRLTVT.